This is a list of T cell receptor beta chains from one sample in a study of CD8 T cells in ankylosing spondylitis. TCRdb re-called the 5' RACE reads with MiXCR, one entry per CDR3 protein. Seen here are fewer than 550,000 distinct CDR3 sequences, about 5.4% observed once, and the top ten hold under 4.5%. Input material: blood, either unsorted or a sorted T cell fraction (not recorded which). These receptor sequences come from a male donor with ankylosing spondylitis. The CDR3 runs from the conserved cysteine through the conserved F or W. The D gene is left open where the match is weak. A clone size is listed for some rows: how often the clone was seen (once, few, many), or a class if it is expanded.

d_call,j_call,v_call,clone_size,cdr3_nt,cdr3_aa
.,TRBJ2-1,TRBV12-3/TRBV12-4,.,TGTGCCAGCAGTTTAGTGGGGGGGGACAACAATGAGCAGTTCTTC,CASSLVGGDNNEQFF
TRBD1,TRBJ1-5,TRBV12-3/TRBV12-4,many,TGTGCCAGCAGCTGGGACAGGGGGCGCGATCAGCCCCAGCATTTT,CASSWDRGRDQPQHF
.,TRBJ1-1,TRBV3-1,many,TGTGCCAGCACCCCGTTTGTGGGCGCGGAGACTGAAGCTTTCTTT,CASTPFVGAETEAFF
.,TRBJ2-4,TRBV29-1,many,TGCAGCGCACGCACGGTAGCCAAAAACATTCAGTACTTC,CSARTVAKNIQYF
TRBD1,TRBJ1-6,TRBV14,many,TGTGCCAGCAGCCGGGACAGGACATATTCACCCCTCCACTTT,CASSRDRTYSPLHF
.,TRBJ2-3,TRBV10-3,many,TGTGCCATCAGTGAAGCTAAGCGAGGCACAGATACGCAGTATTTT,CAISEAKRGTDTQYF
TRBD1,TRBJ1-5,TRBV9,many,TGTGCCAGCAGCGGGGGACAGCGCAATCAGCCCCAGCATTTT,CASSGGQRNQPQHF
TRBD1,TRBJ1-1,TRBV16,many,TGTGCCAGCAGCCGACTAACAAGACAGGGGAGTTCCACTGAAGCTTTCTTT,CASSRLTRQGSSTEAFF
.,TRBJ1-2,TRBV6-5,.,TGTGCCAGCAGTTACACCGGTGTAGGTGGCTACACCTTC,CASSYTGVGGYTF
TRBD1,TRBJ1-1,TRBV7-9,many,TGTGCCAGCAGCCAAGGACAGGGGACGGAAGCTTTCTTT,CASSQGQGTEAFF
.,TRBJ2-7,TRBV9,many,TGTGCCAGCAGCGTAGGTTTACCCGACGAGCAGTACTTC,CASSVGLPDEQYF
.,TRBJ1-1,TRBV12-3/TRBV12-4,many,TGTGCCAGCACCCCTCAGCAGGGAATGAACACTGAAGCTTTCTTT,CASTPQQGMNTEAFF
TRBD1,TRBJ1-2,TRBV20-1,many,TGCAGTGCTCGCCGGGACAGGAACTATGGCTACACCTTC,CSARRDRNYGYTF
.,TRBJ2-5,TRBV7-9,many,TGTGCCAGCAGATACCAGGGGTATCCGTCGGAGACCCAGTACTTC,CASRYQGYPSETQYF
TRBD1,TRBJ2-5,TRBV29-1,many,TGCAGCGTTGTAACAGGGGTAGAGACCCAGTACTTC,CSVVTGVETQYF
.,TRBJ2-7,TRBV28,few,TGTGCCAGCAGTTTCCTTAGCTCCTACGAGCAGTACTTC,CASSFLSSYEQYF
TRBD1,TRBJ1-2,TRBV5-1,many,TGCGCCAGCAGCTTGGAGGGACAGGGACTTGGCTACACCTTC,CASSLEGQGLGYTF